This T cell receptor beta chain appears in the sequencing data of a study of blood T cell repertoires in COVID-19. The overall study: COVID-19 samples from acute and convalescent phases originated in the United States, Italy and Spain. T cells, B-cell-depleted T cells, or PBMCs supplied cDNA or gDNA.

In the authors' workflow: Amplification of reference gene primers provided the estimated nucleated cell counts. Repertoires were generated with immunoSEQ multiplex PCR, while TCRdb's copy carries only in-frame clones and drops some. V and J calls and clone size come straight from that table; D and trimming were deduced from the DNA. The sample comprises some 57,000 clones, about 89% of which are singletons, and 1.5% to 2% rests with the top ten. This CDR3 is 16 amino acids long. With 6 bases removed from V and 0 bases from J, the gap between germline ends came to 15 bases. Germline CDR1 is KGHSH and CDR2 is LQKENI.

This TCR was recovered from a man in his sixties with acute or convalescent COVID-19. The source material was peripheral blood. V gene TRBV18 combines with J gene TRBJ1-3, with D possibly matching TRBD1 (6 bases). The DNA of the CDR3 is TGTGCCAGCTCTTCTCGGGACACGTACTCTGGAAACACCATATATTTT. This gives the protein CASSSRDTYSGNTIYF.